These 21 T cell receptor beta chains were sequenced from one sample in a study of blood T cell repertoires in COVID-19. This table comes from immunoSEQ multiplex PCR, and its TCRdb copy is limited to in-frame clones, with some not included. The sample comprises some 350,000 clones, roughly 84% of which are singletons, and about 3% rests with the top ten. The source material was PBMCs or T cells enriched from blood (not recorded which). The receptors here all came from a woman aged 30 to 39 who had recovered from COVID-19.

J is TRBJ2-2 and V is TRBV2, with D possibly TRBD1 on 6 matching bases. The CDR3 covers 16 residues. V lost 3 bases and J 10 bases, leaving 21 bases between the germline ends. Germline V CDR1 and CDR2: SNHLY, FYNNEI. The CDR3 region is CASSDSKQGPMEELFF. The CDR3 coding sequence is TGTGCCAGCAGTGATAGTAAACAGGGCCCGATGGAGGAGCTGTTTTTT.

The V call is TRBV6-5, the J call TRBJ2-7; a weak D match, TRBD2 (6 bases). Germline values: CDR1 MNHEY, CDR2 SVGAGI. The CDR3 loop spans 13 amino acids. Deletions cut 6 bases from V and 5 bases from J, with 14 bases between. CDR3 region: CASSPGGPNEQYF. DNA of the CDR3: TGTGCCAGCAGCCCCGGGGGACCCAACGAGCAGTACTTC.

The chain carries TRBV6-6 and TRBJ2-3; possible D gene TRBD2, 5 bases. Germline values: CDR1 MNHNY, CDR2 SVGAGI (reference sequence). This CDR3 spans 12 amino acids. V lost 10 bases and J 3 bases, leaving 11 bases between the germline ends. Here the CDR3 DNA reads TGTGCCATCCGGGAAACGACAGATACGCAGTATTTT. Translating it yields CAIRETTDTQYF.

The chain has TRBV5-1 and TRBJ2-3; maybe TRBD2 (5 bases). This CDR3 region has 13 residues. Between the trimmed V and J ends, which lost 6 bases and 3 bases, there was a span of 11 bases. CDR1 is SGHRS and CDR2 is YFSETQ in the germline V gene. The CDR3 DNA reads as TGCGCCAGCAAGGACGAGGGTACAGATACGCAGTATTTT. It yields the protein CASKDEGTDTQYF. Complete variable domain (other parts from reference TRBV5-1 and TRBJ2-3): KAGVTQTPRYLIKTRGQQVTLSCSPISGHRSVSWYQQTPGQGLQFLFEYFSETQRNKGNFPGRFSGRQFSNSRSEMNVSTLELGDSALYLCASKDEGTDTQYFGPGTRLTVL.

The rearrangement links TRBV18 to TRBJ1-2, with 12 bases matching TRBD1. CDR1 is KGHSH and CDR2 is LQKENI in the germline V gene. The CDR3 is 15 residues long. V gave up 5 bases and J gave up 3 bases; unmatched junction bases: 4. The CDR3 sequence: CASSTGTGGYYGYTF. The DNA of the CDR3 is TGTGCCAGCTCAACCGGGACAGGGGGCTACTATGGCTACACCTTC.

V gene TRBV3-1 (or the pseudogene TRBV3-2) combines with J gene TRBJ2-1, with 8 bases aligning to TRBD2. V dropped 2 bases and J dropped 7; count of bases not matched to a gene: 4. The CDR3 is 14 amino acids. CDR1 is LGHDT and CDR2 is YNNKEL in the germline V gene (reference sequence). The CDR3 DNA reads TGTGCCAGCAGCCAACCCGGGACTAGGAATGAGCAGTTCTTC. Translation: CASSQPGTRNEQFF.

The chain employs TRBV11-2 and TRBJ2-7; 11 bases are shared with TRBD1. The CDR3 has 16 residues. Trimming cost V 5 bases and J 0 bases; bases outside gene matches: 6. CDR1 SGHAT and CDR2 FQNNGV come from the germline V gene. CDR3 nucleotide sequence: TGTGCCAGCAGCAAGATGGGACAGGGGGTCTCCTACGAGCAGTACTTC. It specifies CASSKMGQGVSYEQYF.

This clone has only a few counts. This sample includes further DNA sequences coding for the same CDR3. The chain combines TRBV3-1 (or the pseudogene TRBV3-2) with TRBJ1-3; no reliable D call. CDR3 length: 13 residues. Germline CDR1 and CDR2: LGHDT and YNNKEL (reference sequence). Trimming removed 4 bases from V and 0 bases from J, with 4 bases in between. CDR3 amino acids: CASSPSSGNTIYF. DNA for the CDR3: TGTGCCAGCAGCCCTAGCTCTGGAAACACCATATATTTT.

The CDR3 is CSARPRGGATYEQYF. CDR3 sequence (DNA): TGCAGCGCCCGCCCCCGAGGAGGGGCCACCTACGAGCAGTACTTC. The V gene is TRBV29-1, the J gene TRBJ2-7; D is possibly TRBD2 (6 bases). Germline V gene data show CDR1 as SQVTM and CDR2 as ANQGSEA. V lost 7 bases to trimming and J lost 2 bases, with 21 bases between them. The CDR3 consists of 15 residues.

The V call is TRBV5-1, the J call TRBJ1-1, with a possible D match to TRBD1 (6 bases). Looked up from germline, CDR1 is SGHRS and CDR2 is YFSETQ. Trimming shortened V by 2 bases and J by 8 bases, and 13 bases separated the two germline ends. The CDR3 is 13 amino acids. The CDR3 spells CASSFGTSGEAFF. In nucleotides, the CDR3 is TGCGCCAGCAGCTTCGGGACAAGCGGAGAAGCTTTCTTT.

The chain combines TRBV2 with TRBJ2-7; TRBD1 matches 11 bases. The junction had 9 bases not matched to a gene; V was cut back by 3 bases and J by 2 bases. The CDR3 runs 17 residues. In germline, CDR1 is SNHLY, CDR2 FYNNEI. The CDR3 reads CASSDPRTGGTPYEQYF. In nucleotides, the CDR3 is TGTGCCAGCAGTGACCCAAGGACAGGGGGCACCCCCTACGAGCAGTACTTC.

The table lists this clone with a few counts. The rearrangement uses TRBV5-4 and TRBJ2-3; a possible D gene is TRBD1 (5 bases). Trimming stripped 0 bases from V and 0 bases from J, with 8 bases between. Germline CDR1 is SGHNT and CDR2 is YYREEE (reference sequence). The CDR3 totals 15 residues. The CDR3 region is CASSLGDRSTDTQYF. CDR3 nucleotide sequence: TGTGCCAGCAGCTTGGGCGACAGAAGCACAGATACGCAGTATTTT.

This chain links TRBV7-3 with TRBJ2-3, with 7 nucleotides matching TRBD2. Germline trimming cut 1 base from V and 5 bases from J; bases unmatched to any gene: 9. CDR1 and CDR2 from the germline V gene are SGHTA and FQGTGA. The CDR3 totals 16 residues. The CDR3 coding sequence is TGTGCCAGCAGCTTAAGGCTTGCGGGGGAGGGAGATACGCAGTATTTT. This translates into CASSLRLAGEGDTQYF.

This chain connects TRBV7-2 to TRBJ1-1; tentatively, D is TRBD1 (6 bases). CDR1 is SGHTA, CDR2 FQGNSA, per germline. The V gene lost 5 bases and the J gene lost 0 bases, with 10 bases spanning the gap. The CDR3 covers 14 residues. The DNA of the CDR3 is TGTGCCAGCAGCCCGTACAGGGTGAACACTGAAGCTTTCTTT. It is translated as CASSPYRVNTEAFF.

The CDR3 DNA reads TGTGCCAGCAGCTTGACAGGGTCCAATCAGCCCCAGCATTTT. Translated: CASSLTGSNQPQHF. The rearrangement uses TRBV7-9 and TRBJ1-5; TRBD1 agrees at 7 bases. Losses at the gene ends were 3 bases for V and 3 bases for J; bases not matched to a gene: 2. This CDR3 region has 14 residues. Looked up from germline, CDR1 is SEHNR and CDR2 is FQNEAQ (reference sequence). The full variable domain, completed using reference TRBV7-9 and TRBJ1-5, is DTGVSQNPRHKITKRGQNVTFRCDPISEHNRLYWYRQTLGQGPEFLTYFQNEAQLEKSRLLSDRFSAERPKGSFSTLEIQRTEQGDSAMYLCASSLTGSNQPQHFGDGTRLSIL.

The chain combines TRBV6-5 with TRBJ1-2; TRBD1 matches at 8 bases. The V and J ends lost 5 bases and 4 bases, in that order; junction bases with no gene match: 6. The CDR3 has 14 residues. CDR1 and CDR2 (germline): MNHEY, SVGAGI. The CDR3 DNA is TGTGCCAGCAGTCGCCTAACAGGGGGCTATGGCTACACCTTC. Encoded protein: CASSRLTGGYGYTF.

The chain couples TRBV19 to TRBJ1-1; D gene ambiguous. This CDR3 comprises 10 residues. Germline-derived CDR1 and CDR2 are LNHDA and SQIVND (reference sequence). Between the trimmed V and J ends, which lost 8 bases and 7 bases, there was a span of 8 bases. CDR3 coding DNA: TGTGCCAGTGGCTTCCTTGAAGCTTTCTTT. This sequence encodes CASGFLEAFF.

This clone was found once. This rearrangement joins TRBV7-6 to TRBJ1-1; 8 bases line up with TRBD1. V lost 1 base, J lost 0 bases, and 1 base stayed unmatched. The CDR3 is made up of 15 amino acids. CDR1 and CDR2 (germline): SGHVS, FNYEAQ. The CDR3 region is CASSLGQGLNTEAFF. CDR3 in DNA: TGTGCCAGCAGCTTAGGACAGGGGCTGAACACTGAAGCTTTCTTT.

The chain employs TRBV6-5 and TRBJ1-2, with a weak D call TRBD1 (6 bases). The V and J ends lost 7 bases and 5 bases respectively, with 20 bases between them. In germline, CDR1 is MNHEY, CDR2 SVGAGI. The CDR3 length is 15 residues. The CDR3 is CASTEKGGRGYGYTF. CDR3 nucleotide sequence: TGTGCCAGCACCGAAAAGGGGGGGCGCGGTTATGGCTACACCTTC.

This clone was seen only once. The chain recombines TRBV10-3 with TRBJ1-6; 8 nucleotides agree with TRBD1. CDR1 is ENHRY, CDR2 SYGVKD, per germline. The CDR3 runs 15 residues. V gave up 4 bases and J gave up 8 bases; unmatched junction bases: 7. The CDR3 region has the DNA TGTGCCATCAGTGGGCTAGGGACAGGCGATTCACCCCTCCACTTT. It specifies CAISGLGTGDSPLHF.

V and J are TRBV27 and TRBJ1-2, with TRBD1 identical over 8 bases. CDR3 length: 13 amino acids. Trimming cost V 6 bases and J 8 bases; bases outside gene matches: 8. The germline gives CDR1 MNHEY, CDR2 SMNVEV (reference sequence). CDR3 DNA sequence: TGTGCCAGCAGCGCCCAGGGGGCACAGGGCTACACCTTC. Its protein product is CASSAQGAQGYTF.